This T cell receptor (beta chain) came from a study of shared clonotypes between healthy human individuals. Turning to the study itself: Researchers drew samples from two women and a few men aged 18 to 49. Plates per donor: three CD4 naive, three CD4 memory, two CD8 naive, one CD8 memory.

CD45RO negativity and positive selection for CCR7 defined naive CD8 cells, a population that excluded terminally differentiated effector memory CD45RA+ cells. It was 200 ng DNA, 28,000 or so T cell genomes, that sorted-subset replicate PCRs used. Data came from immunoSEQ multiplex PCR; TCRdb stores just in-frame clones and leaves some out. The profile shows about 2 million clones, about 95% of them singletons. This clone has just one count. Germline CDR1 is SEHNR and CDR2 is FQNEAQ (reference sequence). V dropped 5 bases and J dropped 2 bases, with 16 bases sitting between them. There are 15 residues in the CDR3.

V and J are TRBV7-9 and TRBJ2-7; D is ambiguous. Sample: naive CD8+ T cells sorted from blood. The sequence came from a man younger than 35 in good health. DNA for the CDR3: TGTGCCAGCAGCACCCCCGAGGCAGGCACCTACGAGCAGTACTTC. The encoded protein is CASSTPEAGTYEQYF. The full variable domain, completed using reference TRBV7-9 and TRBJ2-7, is DTGVSQNPRHKITKRGQNVTFRCDPISEHNRLYWYRQTLGQGPEFLTYFQNEAQLEKSRLLSDRFSAERPKGSFSTLEIQRTEQGDSAMYLCASSTPEAGTYEQYFGPGTRLTVT.